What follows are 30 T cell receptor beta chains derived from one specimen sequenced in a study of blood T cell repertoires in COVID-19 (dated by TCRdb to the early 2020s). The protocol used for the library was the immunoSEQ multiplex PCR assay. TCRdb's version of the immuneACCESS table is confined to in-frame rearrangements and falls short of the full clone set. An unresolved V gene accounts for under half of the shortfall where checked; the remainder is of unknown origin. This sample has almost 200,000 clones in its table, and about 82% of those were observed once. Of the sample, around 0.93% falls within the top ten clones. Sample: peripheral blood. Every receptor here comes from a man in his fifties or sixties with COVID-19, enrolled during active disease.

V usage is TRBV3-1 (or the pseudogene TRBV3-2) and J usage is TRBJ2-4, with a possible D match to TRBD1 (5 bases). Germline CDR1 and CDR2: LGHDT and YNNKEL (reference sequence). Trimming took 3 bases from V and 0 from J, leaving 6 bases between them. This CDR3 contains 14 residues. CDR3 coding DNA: TGTGCCAGCAGCCAGGGGCCAGCCAAAAACATTCAGTACTTC. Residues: CASSQGPAKNIQYF.

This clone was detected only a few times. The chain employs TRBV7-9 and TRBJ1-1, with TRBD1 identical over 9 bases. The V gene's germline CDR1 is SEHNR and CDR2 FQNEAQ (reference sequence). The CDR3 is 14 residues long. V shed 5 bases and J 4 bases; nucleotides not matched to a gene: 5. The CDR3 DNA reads TGTGCCAGCAGCCCCGACAGGGGGGCCACTGAAGCTTTCTTT. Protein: CASSPDRGATEAFF.

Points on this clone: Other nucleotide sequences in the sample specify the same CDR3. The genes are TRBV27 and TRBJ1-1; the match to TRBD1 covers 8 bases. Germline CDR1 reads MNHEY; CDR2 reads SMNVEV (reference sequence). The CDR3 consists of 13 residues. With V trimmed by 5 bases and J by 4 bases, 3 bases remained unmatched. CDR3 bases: TGTGCCAGCAGTCCCCAGGGGGCCACTGAAGCTTTCTTT. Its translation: CASSPQGATEAFF.

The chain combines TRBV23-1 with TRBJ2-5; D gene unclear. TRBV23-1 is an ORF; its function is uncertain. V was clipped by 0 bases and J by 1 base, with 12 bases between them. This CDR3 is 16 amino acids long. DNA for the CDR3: TGCGCCAGCAGTCAATCTCGCGGCGGAATCCAAGAGACCCAGTACTTC. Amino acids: CASSQSRGGIQETQYF.

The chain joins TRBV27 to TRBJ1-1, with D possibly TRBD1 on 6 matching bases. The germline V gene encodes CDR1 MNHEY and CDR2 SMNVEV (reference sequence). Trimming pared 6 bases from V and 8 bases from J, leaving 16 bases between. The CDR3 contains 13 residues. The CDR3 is CASSRVGAPEAFF. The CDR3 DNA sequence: TGTGCCAGCAGCCGAGTGGGGGCGCCCGAAGCTTTCTTT.

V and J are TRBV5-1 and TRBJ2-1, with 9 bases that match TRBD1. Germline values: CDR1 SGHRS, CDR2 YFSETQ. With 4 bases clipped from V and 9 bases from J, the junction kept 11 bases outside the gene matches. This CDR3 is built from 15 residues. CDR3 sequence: CASSRGTGRSREQFF. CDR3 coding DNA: TGCGCCAGCAGCAGGGGGACAGGGAGGTCCCGTGAGCAGTTCTTC.

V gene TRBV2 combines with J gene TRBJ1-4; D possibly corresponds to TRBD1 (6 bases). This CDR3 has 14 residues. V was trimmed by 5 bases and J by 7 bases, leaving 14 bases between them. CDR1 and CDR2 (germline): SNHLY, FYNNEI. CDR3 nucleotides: TGTGCCAGCAGTAACAGGGACCGCAGTGAAAAACTGTTTTTT. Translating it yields CASSNRDRSEKLFF.

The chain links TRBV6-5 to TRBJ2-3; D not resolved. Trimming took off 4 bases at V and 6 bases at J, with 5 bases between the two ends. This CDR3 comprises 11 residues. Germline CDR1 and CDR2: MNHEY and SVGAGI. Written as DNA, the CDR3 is TGTGCCAGCAGTTTGAGGGATACGCAGTATTTT. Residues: CASSLRDTQYF.

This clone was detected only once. The CDR3 coding sequence is TGTGCCAGCAGCGTAGCAGGACTAGTTAATGAGCAGTTCTTC. The encoded protein is CASSVAGLVNEQFF. The chain is built from TRBV9 and TRBJ2-1, with 7 positions matching TRBD2. The germline gives CDR1 SGDLS, CDR2 YYNGEE. J gave up 7 bases and V 0 bases, and 4 bases lay outside the gene matches. The CDR3 has 14 amino acids. The complete variable domain, with remaining parts taken from reference TRBV9 and TRBJ2-1, reads DSGVTQTPKHLITATGQRVTLRCSPRSGDLSVYWYQQSLDQGLQFLIQYYNGEERAKGNILERFSAQQFPDLHSELNLSSLELGDSALYFCASSVAGLVNEQFFGPGTRLTVL.

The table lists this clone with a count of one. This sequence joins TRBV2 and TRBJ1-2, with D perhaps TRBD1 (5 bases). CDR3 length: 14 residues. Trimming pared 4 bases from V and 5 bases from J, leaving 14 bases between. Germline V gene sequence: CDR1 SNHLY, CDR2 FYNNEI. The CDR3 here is CASSVTGLGYGYTF. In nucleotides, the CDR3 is TGTGCCAGCAGTGTCACAGGACTAGGATATGGCTACACCTTC.

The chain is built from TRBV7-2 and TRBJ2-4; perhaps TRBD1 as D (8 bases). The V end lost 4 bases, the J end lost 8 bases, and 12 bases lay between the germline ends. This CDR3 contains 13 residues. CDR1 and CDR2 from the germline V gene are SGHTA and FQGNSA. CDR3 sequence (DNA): TGTGCCAGCAGCTGGACAGGGAGGGACATTCAGTACTTC. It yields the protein CASSWTGRDIQYF.

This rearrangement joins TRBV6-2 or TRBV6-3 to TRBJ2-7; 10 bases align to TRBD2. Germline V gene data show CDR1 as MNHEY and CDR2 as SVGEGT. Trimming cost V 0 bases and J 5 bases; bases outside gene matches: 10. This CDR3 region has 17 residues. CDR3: CASSYSTPLAGGHEQYF. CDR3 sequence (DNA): TGTGCCAGCAGTTACTCGACCCCATTAGCGGGAGGCCACGAGCAGTACTTC.

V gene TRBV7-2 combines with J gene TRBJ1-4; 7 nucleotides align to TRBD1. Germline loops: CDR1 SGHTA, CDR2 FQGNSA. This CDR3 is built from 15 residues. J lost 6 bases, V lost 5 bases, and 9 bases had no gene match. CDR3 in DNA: TGTGCCAGCAGCCGCATGGACAGGCTAGATGAAAAACTGTTTTTT. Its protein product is CASSRMDRLDEKLFF.

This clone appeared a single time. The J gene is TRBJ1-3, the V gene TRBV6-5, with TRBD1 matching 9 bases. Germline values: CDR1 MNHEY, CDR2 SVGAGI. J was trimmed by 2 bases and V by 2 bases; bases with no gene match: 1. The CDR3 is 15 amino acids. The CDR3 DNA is TGTGCCAGCAGTTACGGGACAGGGCCTGGAAACACCATATATTTT. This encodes CASSYGTGPGNTIYF.

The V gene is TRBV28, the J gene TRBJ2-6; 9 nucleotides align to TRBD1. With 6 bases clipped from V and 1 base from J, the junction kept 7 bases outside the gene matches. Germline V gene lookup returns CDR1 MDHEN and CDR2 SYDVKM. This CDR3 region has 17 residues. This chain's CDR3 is CASRWDRASSGANVLTF. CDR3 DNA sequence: TGTGCCAGCAGGTGGGACAGGGCGTCGTCTGGGGCCAACGTCCTGACTTTC. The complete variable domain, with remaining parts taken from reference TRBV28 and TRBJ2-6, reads DVKVTQSSRYLVKRTGEKVFLECVQDMDHENMFWYRQDPGLGLRLIYFSYDVKMKEKGDIPEGYSVSREKKERFSLILESASTNQTSMYLCASRWDRASSGANVLTFGAGSRLTVL.

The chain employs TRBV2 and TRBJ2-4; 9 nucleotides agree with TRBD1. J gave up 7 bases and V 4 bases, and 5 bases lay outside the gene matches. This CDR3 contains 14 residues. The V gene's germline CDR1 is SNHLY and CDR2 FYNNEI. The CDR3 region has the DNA TGTGCCAGCAGTGGAGGGACAGGGTTGAACATTCAGTACTTC. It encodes CASSGGTGLNIQYF.

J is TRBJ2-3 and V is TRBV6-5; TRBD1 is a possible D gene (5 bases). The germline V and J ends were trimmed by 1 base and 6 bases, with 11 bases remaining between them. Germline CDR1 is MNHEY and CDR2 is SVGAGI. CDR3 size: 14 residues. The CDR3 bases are TGTGCCAGCAGTTACTTCGCAGGGTCGGATACGCAGTATTTT. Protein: CASSYFAGSDTQYF.

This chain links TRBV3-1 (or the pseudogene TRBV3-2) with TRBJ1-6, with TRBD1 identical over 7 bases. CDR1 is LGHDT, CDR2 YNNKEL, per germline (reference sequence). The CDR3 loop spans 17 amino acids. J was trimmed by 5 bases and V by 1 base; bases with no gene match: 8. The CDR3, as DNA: TGTGCCAGCAGCCAAGCCCCCACCGGGACAGATAATTCACCCCTCCACTTT. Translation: CASSQAPTGTDNSPLHF.

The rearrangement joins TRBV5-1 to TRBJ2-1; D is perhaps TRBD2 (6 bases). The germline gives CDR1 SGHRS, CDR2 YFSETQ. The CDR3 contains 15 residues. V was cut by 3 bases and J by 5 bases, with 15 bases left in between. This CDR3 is CASSSHSGPNNEQFF. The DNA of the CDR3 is TGCGCCAGCAGCTCGCATAGCGGTCCAAACAATGAGCAGTTCTTC.

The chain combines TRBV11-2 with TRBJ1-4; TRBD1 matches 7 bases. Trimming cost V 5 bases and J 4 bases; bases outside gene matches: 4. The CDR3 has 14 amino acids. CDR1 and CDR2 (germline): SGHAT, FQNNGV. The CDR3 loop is CASSMTGINEKLFF. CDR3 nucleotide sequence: TGTGCCAGCAGCATGACAGGGATTAATGAAAAACTGTTTTTT.

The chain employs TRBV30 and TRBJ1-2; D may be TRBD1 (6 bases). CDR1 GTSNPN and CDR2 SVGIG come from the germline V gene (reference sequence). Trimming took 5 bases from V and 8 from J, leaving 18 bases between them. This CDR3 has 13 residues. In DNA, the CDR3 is TGTGCCTGGGGCGCCCCCGACAGGCCCGGCTACACCTTC. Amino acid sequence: CAWGAPDRPGYTF.

The CDR3 DNA reads TGCGCCAGCAGCGTGTTACAGGGAGCTGGAAACACCATATATTTT. Translated: CASSVLQGAGNTIYF. The V gene is TRBV5-1, the J gene TRBJ1-3; tentatively, D is TRBD1 (6 bases). This CDR3 has 15 amino acids. Trimming shortened V by 4 bases and J by 2 bases, and 13 bases separated the two germline ends. Germline V gene data show CDR1 as SGHRS and CDR2 as YFSETQ.

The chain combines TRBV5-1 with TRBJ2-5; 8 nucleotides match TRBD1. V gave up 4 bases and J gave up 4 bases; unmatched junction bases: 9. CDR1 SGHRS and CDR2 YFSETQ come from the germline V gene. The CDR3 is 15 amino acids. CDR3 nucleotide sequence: TGCGCCAGCAGCCCCTCCGGGACAGGCGGAGAGACCCAGTACTTC. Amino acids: CASSPSGTGGETQYF.

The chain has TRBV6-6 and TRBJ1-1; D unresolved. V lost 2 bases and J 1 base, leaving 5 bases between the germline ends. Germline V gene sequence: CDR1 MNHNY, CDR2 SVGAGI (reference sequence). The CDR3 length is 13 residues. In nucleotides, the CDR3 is TGTGCCAGCAGTTACGCGTGGAACACTGAAGCTTTCTTT. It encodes CASSYAWNTEAFF.

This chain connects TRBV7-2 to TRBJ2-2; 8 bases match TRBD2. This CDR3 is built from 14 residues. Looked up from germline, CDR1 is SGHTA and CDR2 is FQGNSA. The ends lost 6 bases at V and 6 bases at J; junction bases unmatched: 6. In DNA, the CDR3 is TGTGCCAGCAGAGCCGGGACTAGGCCCGGGGAGCTGTTTTTT. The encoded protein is CASRAGTRPGELFF.

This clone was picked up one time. The CDR3 DNA is TGTGCCAGCAGTGTAGGCCAGGGGGTATCTAATTCACCCCTCCACTTT. Translated: CASSVGQGVSNSPLHF. This chain connects TRBV27 to TRBJ1-6; 7 bases fit TRBD1. The CDR3 runs 16 residues. Germline loops: CDR1 MNHEY, CDR2 SMNVEV (reference sequence). V shed 5 bases, J shed 6 bases, and the junction held 10 bases outside the gene matches.

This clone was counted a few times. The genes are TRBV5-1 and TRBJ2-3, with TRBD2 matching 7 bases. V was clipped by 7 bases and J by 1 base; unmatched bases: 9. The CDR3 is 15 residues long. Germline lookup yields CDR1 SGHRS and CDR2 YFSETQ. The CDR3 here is CASRFELAGTDTQYF. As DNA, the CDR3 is TGCGCCAGCCGGTTCGAGCTAGCGGGCACAGATACGCAGTATTTT.

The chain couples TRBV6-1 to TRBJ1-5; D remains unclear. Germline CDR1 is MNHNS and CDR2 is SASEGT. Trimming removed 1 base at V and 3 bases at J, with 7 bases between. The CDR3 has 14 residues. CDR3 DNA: TGTGCCAGCAGTGAAGGGCAAGTCAATCAGCCCCAGCATTTT. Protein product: CASSEGQVNQPQHF.

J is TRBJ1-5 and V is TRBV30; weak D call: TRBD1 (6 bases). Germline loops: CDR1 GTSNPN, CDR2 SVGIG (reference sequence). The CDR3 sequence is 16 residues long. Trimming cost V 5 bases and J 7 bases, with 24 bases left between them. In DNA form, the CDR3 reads TGTGCCTGGGGCCCAGGGGATGGCCGTTCATGGCAGCCCCAGCATTTT. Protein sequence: CAWGPGDGRSWQPQHF.

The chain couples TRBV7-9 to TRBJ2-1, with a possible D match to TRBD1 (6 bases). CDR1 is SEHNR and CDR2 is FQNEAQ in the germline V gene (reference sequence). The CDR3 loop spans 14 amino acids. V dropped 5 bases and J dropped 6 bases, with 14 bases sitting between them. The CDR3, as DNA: TGTGCCAGCAGCCGGACAGACGAAGCCAATGAGCAGTTCTTC. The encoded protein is CASSRTDEANEQFF. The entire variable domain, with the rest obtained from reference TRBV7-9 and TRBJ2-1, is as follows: DTGVSQNPRHKITKRGQNVTFRCDPISEHNRLYWYRQTLGQGPEFLTYFQNEAQLEKSRLLSDRFSAERPKGSFSTLEIQRTEQGDSAMYLCASSRTDEANEQFFGPGTRLTVL.